The next 32 T cell receptor beta chains were all read from a single sample in a study of blood T cell repertoires in COVID-19. The protocol was immunoSEQ multiplex PCR, while the TCRdb copy is restricted to in-frame clones and leaves out a portion. The sample includes roughly 250,000 clones, roughly 87% of them seen just once. The sequenced sample consisted of peripheral blood. These receptors all stem from a man aged 55 to 70 who had recovered from COVID-19.

The V call is TRBV6-1, the J call TRBJ1-2, with a weak D call TRBD1 (5 bases). Trimming left V 5 bases short and J 6 bases short, with 13 bases between. Looked up from germline, CDR1 is MNHNS and CDR2 is SASEGT. The CDR3 consists of 13 residues. The CDR3, as DNA: TGTGCCAGCAGTCCGCTTGTAGGGGATGGCTACACCTTC. Translating gives CASSPLVGDGYTF.

V usage is TRBV12-5 and J usage is TRBJ2-3, with TRBD2 identical over 13 bases. With 3 bases clipped from V and 6 bases from J, the junction kept 9 bases outside the gene matches. The CDR3 has 17 amino acids. Per the germline V gene, CDR1 is LGHNT and CDR2 is FRNRAP. As DNA, the CDR3 is TGTGCTAGTGGTTTTTTAACTAGCGGGGGGGCCCCGGATACGCAGTATTTT. It codes for CASGFLTSGGAPDTQYF.

The chain combines TRBV6-5 with TRBJ1-2, with 7 bases matching TRBD1. V was pared by 4 bases and J by 2 bases, with 4 bases of the junction left unmatched. This CDR3 is 14 amino acids long. CDR1 is MNHEY, CDR2 SVGAGI, per germline. CDR3 loop: CASSFRDSNYGYTF. The CDR3 nucleotides are TGTGCCAGCAGTTTCCGGGACAGCAACTATGGCTACACCTTC.

The chain carries TRBV5-1 and TRBJ2-5; D uncertain. Germline loops: CDR1 SGHRS, CDR2 YFSETQ. V lost 1 base and J 5 bases, leaving 6 bases between the germline ends. This CDR3 has 12 amino acids. The CDR3, as DNA: TGCGCCAGCAGCTTGCTCGGGGAGACCCAGTACTTC. Residues: CASSLLGETQYF.

This clone was picked up one time. The chain has TRBV24-1 and TRBJ1-1, with D maybe TRBD1 (5 bases). The CDR3 covers 15 residues. V was cut by 5 bases and J by 7 bases, with 19 bases left in between. Germline CDR1 and CDR2: KGHDR and SFDVKD. CDR3: CATSASDTLNFEAFF. The CDR3 coding sequence is TGTGCCACCAGTGCCTCGGACACACTTAATTTTGAAGCTTTCTTT.

The rearrangement uses TRBV19 and TRBJ1-1; D may be TRBD1 (6 bases). Germline V gene data show CDR1 as LNHDA and CDR2 as SQIVND (reference sequence). The CDR3 totals 15 residues. The V gene lost 7 bases and the J gene lost 0 bases, with 15 bases spanning the gap. CDR3 residues: CASMLGQYMNTEAFF. The DNA for the CDR3 is TGTGCCAGTATGCTCGGACAGTACATGAACACTGAAGCTTTCTTT.

The CDR3: CASSTLQGTNEQFF. For the CDR3, the DNA is TGTGCCAGTAGTACCCTACAGGGTACCAATGAGCAGTTCTTC. The V and J genes are TRBV19 and TRBJ2-1, with D perhaps matching TRBD1 (6 bases). In germline, CDR1 is LNHDA, CDR2 SQIVND (reference sequence). This CDR3 is 14 amino acids long. V lost 4 bases to trimming and J lost 6 bases, with 13 bases between them.

The rearrangement links TRBV24-1 to TRBJ2-7; possible D gene TRBD2, 6 bases. CDR3 length: 15 residues. The V gene's germline CDR1 is KGHDR and CDR2 SFDVKD. Trimming pared 3 bases from V and 1 base from J, leaving 12 bases between. CDR3 DNA sequence: TGTGCCACCAGTGATGCCCCCGGGGGATCCTACGAGCAGTACTTC. Translated: CATSDAPGGSYEQYF.

The gene calls are TRBV4-2 and TRBJ1-4; 8 bases fit TRBD1. Germline V gives CDR1 LGHNA, CDR2 YNFKEQ. This CDR3 spans 16 amino acids. V lost 3 bases and J lost 6; bases outside the gene matches: 9. The CDR3 nucleotides read TGTGCCAGCAGCCAGGGAATCCAGGGGGCGGATGAAAAACTGTTTTTT. It yields the protein CASSQGIQGADEKLFF.

The V call is TRBV6-4, the J call TRBJ2-2; D unclear. The V and J ends lost 0 bases and 6 bases respectively, with 11 bases between them. The CDR3 runs 15 residues. CDR1 is MRHNA, CDR2 SNTAGT, per germline. This chain's CDR3 is CASSDSVLNAGELFF. The CDR3 DNA is TGTGCCAGCAGTGACTCGGTTCTAAACGCCGGGGAGCTGTTTTTT.

V usage is TRBV6-5 and J usage is TRBJ2-7; D unclear. Germline V gives CDR1 MNHEY, CDR2 SVGAGI. The V gene lost 6 bases and the J gene lost 4 bases, with 13 bases spanning the gap. The CDR3 is 13 amino acids. CDR3 coding DNA: TGTGCCAGCAGAAAGAGGAATGTGTACGAGCAGTACTTC. It translates to CASRKRNVYEQYF.

The chain employs TRBV12-5 and TRBJ2-5; 10 nucleotides match TRBD1. CDR3 size: 16 residues. The V gene end was trimmed by 1 base and the J gene end by 2 bases; junction bases not matched to a gene: 4. Germline V CDR1 and CDR2: LGHNT, FRNRAP. Written as DNA, the CDR3 is TGTGCTAGTGGTTTGGGGGACAGGGGATTTCAAGAGACCCAGTACTTC. This encodes CASGLGDRGFQETQYF.

The V and J genes are TRBV7-8 and TRBJ2-6; TRBD1 aligns across 12 bases. The germline V gene encodes CDR1 SGHVS and CDR2 FQNEAQ. This CDR3 comprises 18 residues. V dropped 5 bases and J dropped 0; count of bases not matched to a gene: 5. DNA for the CDR3: TGTGCCAGCAGCACGGGACAGGGGGCGAACTCTGGGGCCAACGTCCTGACTTTC. Translated, it gives CASSTGQGANSGANVLTF.

The rearrangement uses TRBV14 and TRBJ2-7; possible D gene TRBD1, 5 bases. The CDR3 is made up of 15 amino acids. The germline V gene encodes CDR1 SGHDN and CDR2 FVKESK. V gave up 2 bases and J gave up 0 bases, with 11 bases separating them. CDR3 bases: TGTGCCAGCAGCCAACAACAGGTAAGCTCCTACGAGCAGTACGTC. Its translation: CASSQQQVSSYEQYV.

The rearrangement links TRBV2 to TRBJ1-5; a possible D gene is TRBD1 (5 bases). The V end lost 3 bases, the J end lost 0 bases, and 9 bases lay between the germline ends. Germline CDR1 and CDR2: SNHLY and FYNNEI. The CDR3 sequence is 15 residues long. DNA of the CDR3: TGTGCCAGCAGTGACCAGGGTGATAGCAATCAGCCCCAGCATTTT. Protein: CASSDQGDSNQPQHF.

This clone was seen a few times. The chain employs TRBV5-1 and TRBJ1-2, with 7 bases fitting TRBD1. Germline V gives CDR1 SGHRS, CDR2 YFSETQ. The CDR3 has 14 amino acids. Unmatched junction bases numbered 2, after V lost 1 base and J lost 2 bases. In DNA, the CDR3 is TGCGCCAGCAGCTTGTGGGGACAGAACTATGGCTACACCTTC. It encodes CASSLWGQNYGYTF.

The V gene is TRBV9, the J gene TRBJ2-5; the match to TRBD2 covers 9 bases. Germline V gives CDR1 SGDLS, CDR2 YYNGEE. J lost 5 bases, V lost 0 bases, and 5 bases had no gene match. This CDR3 region has 15 residues. CDR3 region: CASSVASGDWETQYF. DNA of the CDR3: TGTGCCAGCAGCGTAGCTAGCGGGGACTGGGAGACCCAGTACTTC.

The chain combines TRBV5-6 with TRBJ2-1, with 9 nucleotides matching TRBD1. Trimming removed 0 bases from V and 8 bases from J; junction bases left unmatched: 6. Germline loops: CDR1 SGHDT, CDR2 YYEEEE. The CDR3 runs to 15 residues. CDR3 in DNA: TGTGCCAGCAGCTTGGCCGGGACAGGGATAGATGAGCAGTTCTTC. Its protein is CASSLAGTGIDEQFF.

This chain uses TRBV4-1 with TRBJ1-4, with D possibly being TRBD1 (5 bases). The CDR3 sequence is 16 residues long. V shed 1 base and J shed 2 bases, with 11 bases lying between them. From germline, CDR1 is MGHRA and CDR2 YSYEKL. The DNA of the CDR3 is TGCGCCAGCAGCCAAGTGTTCCCAGGGACTAATGAAAAACTGTTTTTT. The encoded protein is CASSQVFPGTNEKLFF.

CDR3 in DNA: TGTGCCAGCAGCGGAACAGGGGGCCATGGCTACACCTTC. This encodes CASSGTGGHGYTF. The V gene is TRBV7-9, the J gene TRBJ1-2; 9 bases agree with TRBD1. V lost 5 bases and J lost 6; bases outside the gene matches: 4. CDR1 is SEHNR and CDR2 is FQNEAQ in the germline V gene (reference sequence). CDR3 length: 13 residues. The variable domain in full, with the rest retrieved from reference TRBV7-9 and TRBJ1-2, is DTGVSQNPRHKITKRGQNVTFRCDPISEHNRLYWYRQTLGQGPEFLTYFQNEAQLEKSRLLSDRFSAERPKGSFSTLEIQRTEQGDSAMYLCASSGTGGHGYTFGSGTRLTVV.

The chain carries TRBV10-2 and TRBJ2-5; TRBD1 is a possible D gene (5 bases). The CDR3 is 13 residues long. Germline V lookup: CDR1 WSHSY, CDR2 SAAADI. Trimming took off 4 bases at V and 5 bases at J, with 11 bases between the two ends. The CDR3 region is CASSGQSQETQYF. The DNA for the CDR3 is TGCGCCAGCAGTGGACAGAGTCAGGAGACCCAGTACTTC.

The rearrangement uses TRBV5-1 and TRBJ1-4; 8 bases align to TRBD1. CDR1 SGHRS and CDR2 YFSETQ come from the germline V gene. There are 15 residues in the CDR3. Trimming took 3 bases from V and 11 from J; bases not matched to a gene: 12. CDR3 coding DNA: TGCGCCAGCAGCTCTACAGGGGGTGGTCTTGGGAAACTGTTTTTT. Encoded protein: CASSSTGGGLGKLFF.

V usage is TRBV9 and J usage is TRBJ1-2; D is possibly TRBD1 (6 bases). The V end lost 0 bases, the J end lost 5 bases, and 8 bases lay between the germline ends. Germline V lookup: CDR1 SGDLS, CDR2 YYNGEE. The length of the CDR3 is 13 residues. The CDR3 nucleotides read TGTGCCAGCAGCGTAGGGGGGCCTTATGGCTACACCTTC. It specifies CASSVGGPYGYTF.

The CDR3 loop reads CASSLARDRGRVTEAFF. The CDR3 DNA reads TGTGCCAGCAGCTTGGCCCGGGACAGGGGGCGGGTCACTGAAGCTTTCTTT. This chain connects TRBV5-6 to TRBJ1-1; 12 positions agree with TRBD1. The CDR3 runs 17 residues. Losses at the gene ends were 0 bases for V and 4 bases for J; bases not matched to a gene: 7. CDR1 SGHDT and CDR2 YYEEEE come from the germline V gene.

The rearrangement joins TRBV7-6 to TRBJ2-3; 8 positions match TRBD2. This CDR3 comprises 18 residues. Looked up from germline, CDR1 is SGHVS and CDR2 is FNYEAQ. With 1 base clipped from V and 2 bases from J, the junction kept 11 bases outside the gene matches. The CDR3 loop reads CASSLGRGLGGSTDTQYF. The CDR3 DNA reads as TGTGCCAGCAGCTTAGGTAGGGGACTAGGTGGATCCACAGATACGCAGTATTTT.

CDR3 sequence: CASSPATGNTEAFF. The CDR3 DNA reads TGTGCCAGCTCCCCGGCGACAGGGAACACTGAAGCTTTCTTT. The gene calls are TRBV18 and TRBJ1-1; the D gene is possibly TRBD1 (6 bases). CDR3 size: 14 residues. V was shortened by 6 bases and J by 1 base, with 12 bases between the two germline ends. CDR1 KGHSH and CDR2 LQKENI come from the germline V gene.

The chain combines TRBV5-1 with TRBJ2-5, with a weak D call TRBD2 (5 bases). Trimming pared 0 bases from V and 3 bases from J, leaving 18 bases between. Germline CDR1 SGHRS, CDR2 YFSETQ. The CDR3 spans 17 residues. The CDR3 DNA is TGCGCCAGCAGCTTGGCCCATGGTGTACCCGGGGAAGAGACCCAGTACTTC. Its translation: CASSLAHGVPGEETQYF.

The rearrangement joins TRBV19 to TRBJ1-4; no reliable D call. Per the germline V gene, CDR1 is LNHDA and CDR2 is SQIVND (reference sequence). The CDR3 spans 16 residues. V was pared by 1 base and J by 8 bases, with 17 bases between. The CDR3 coding sequence is TGTGCCAGTAGTATAGTGGTTCGGGCCGGAGGGGAAAAACTGTTTTTT. It specifies CASSIVVRAGGEKLFF.

This clone was recorded once. CDR3 protein: CASSPTGVEVYNEQFF. The CDR3 DNA is TGTGCCAGCAGTCCCACAGGGGTGGAAGTTTACAATGAGCAGTTCTTC. The rearrangement joins TRBV25-1 to TRBJ2-1; TRBD1 aligns across 7 bases. Germline V gives CDR1 MGHDK, CDR2 SYGVNS. The V and J ends lost 5 bases and 4 bases, in that order; junction bases with no gene match: 11. The CDR3 spans 16 residues.

The gene calls are TRBV19 and TRBJ2-5; D perhaps matches TRBD1 (6 bases). This CDR3 contains 14 residues. With 9 bases removed from V and 4 bases from J, the gap between germline ends came to 18 bases. Germline V CDR1 and CDR2: LNHDA, SQIVND (reference sequence). In DNA form, the CDR3 reads TGTGCCAGCCACCACAGGGCCTTAGGAGAGACCCAGTACTTC. This encodes CASHHRALGETQYF.

This chain links TRBV4-2 with TRBJ1-3; D is uncertain. Germline V gene data show CDR1 as LGHNA and CDR2 as YNFKEQ. Trimming pared 3 bases from V and 1 base from J, leaving 13 bases between. The CDR3 contains 16 residues. The CDR3 loop is CASSHPTGRSGNTIYF. The DNA for the CDR3 is TGTGCCAGCAGCCATCCAACGGGGAGGTCTGGAAACACCATATATTTT.

V usage is TRBV18 and J usage is TRBJ2-5, with a tentative D call TRBD2 (5 bases). The V gene's germline CDR1 is KGHSH and CDR2 LQKENI. The germline V and J ends were trimmed by 3 bases and 9 bases, with 20 bases remaining between them. CDR3 length: 15 residues. This chain's CDR3 is CASSPPGRGQKAQYF. CDR3 bases: TGTGCCAGCTCACCCCCGGGCAGAGGGCAAAAGGCCCAGTACTTC.